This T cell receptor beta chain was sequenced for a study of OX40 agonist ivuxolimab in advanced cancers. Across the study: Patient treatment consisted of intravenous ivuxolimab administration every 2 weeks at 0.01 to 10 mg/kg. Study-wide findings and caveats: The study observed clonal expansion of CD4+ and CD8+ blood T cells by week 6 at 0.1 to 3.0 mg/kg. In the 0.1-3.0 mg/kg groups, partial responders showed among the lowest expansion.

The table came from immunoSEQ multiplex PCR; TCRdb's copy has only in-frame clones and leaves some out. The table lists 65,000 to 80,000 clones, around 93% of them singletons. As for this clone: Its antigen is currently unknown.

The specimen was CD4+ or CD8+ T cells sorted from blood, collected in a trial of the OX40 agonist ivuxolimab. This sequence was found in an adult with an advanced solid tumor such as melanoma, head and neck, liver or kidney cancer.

The CDR3 DNA reads as TGTGCCTGGACGAGGGGCCTGAAAACCGGGGAGCTGTTTTTT. This codes for CAWTRGLKTGELFF. The genes are TRBV30 and TRBJ2-2, with D perhaps given as TRBD1 or TRBD2 (5 bases each). Between the trimmed V and J ends, which lost 4 bases and 5 bases, there was a span of 14 bases. Germline V CDR1 and CDR2: GTSNPN, SVGIG (reference sequence). The CDR3 is made up of 14 amino acids.